This is a list of T cell receptor beta chains from one sample in a study of cytomegalovirus exposure and HLA in healthy donors. Sequencing was performed with immunoSEQ multiplex PCR; in TCRdb, only in-frame clones are kept and a portion is missing. This table has roughly 200,000 clones, roughly three quarters appearing once. Sequences were obtained from PBMCs. These receptors were taken from a male donor in good health and CMV-seronegative. The conserved cysteine and the conserved F or W are not part of the CDR3 here. Some rows mark clone size as missing; the rest say once, few, many or name a class of expanded clone.

NA	TRBJ1-2	TRBV4-2	ASRGTDSNYGYT
NA	TRBJ2-1	TRBV15	ATSRGTFTGNNEQF
NA	TRBJ2-7	TRBV19	ASSTGQTYEQY
NA	TRBJ2-3	TRBV7-7	ASSPGTGSTDTQY
NA	TRBJ2-1	TRBV11-1	ASSTSGATLYNEQF
once	TRBJ1-5	TRBV9	ASSVDGGAHQPQH
NA	TRBJ2-1	TRBV7-2	ASSLVPGENEQF
NA	TRBJ1-5	TRBV28	ASSLRQLNQPQH
NA	TRBJ2-7	TRBV6-6	ASSYGRDAHYEQY
few	TRBJ1-3	TRBV30	AWSLRDRDSGNTIY
NA	TRBJ2-1	TRBV6-1	ASSADYRDYNEQF
NA	TRBJ1-1	TRBV6-6	ATAQGSGTEAF
NA	TRBJ2-7	TRBV10-3	AISVGQGEGYEQY
NA	TRBJ1-2	TRBV9	ASSVEHRPISTYGYT
medium-sized	TRBJ2-1	TRBV30	AYSGSSGSYNEQF
NA	TRBJ2-1	TRBV28	ASSLSPSSNEQF
NA	TRBJ1-6	TRBV30	AWSVAGSNNSPLH
NA	TRBJ1-4	TRBV6-1	ASSEYWGTNEKLF
once	TRBJ1-2	TRBV28	ASSFDLRGSLRRGYT
NA	TRBJ2-1	TRBV27	ASSPGSNYNEQF
NA	TRBJ2-7	TRBV4-3	ASSLKDGLYEQY
NA	TRBJ1-3	TRBV28	ASSLQGVKAGNTIY
NA	TRBJ1-2	TRBV7-2	ASSLSFAYT
few	TRBJ1-5	TRBV7-8	ASSPPGQSNQPQH
NA	TRBJ2-7	TRBV4-1	ASSQGQGRNEQY
NA	TRBJ1-1	TRBV14	ASSQDTGQALKAF
NA	TRBJ2-7	TRBV30	AWRRSGGAHEQY
NA	TRBJ1-6	TRBV27	ASSLSSPIRGPDYNSPLH
NA	TRBJ1-2	TRBV2	AIPRTGAGYT
NA	TRBJ2-2	TRBV4-3	ASSQLPVHRGAV
few	TRBJ2-1	TRBV6-5	ASRPEGLRNEQF
NA	TRBJ2-7	TRBV6-5	ASSPGLAGTYEQY
NA	TRBJ1-1	TRBV19	ASSWDSPPMNTEAF
NA	TRBJ1-5	TRBV28	ASWGGAKKSNQPQH